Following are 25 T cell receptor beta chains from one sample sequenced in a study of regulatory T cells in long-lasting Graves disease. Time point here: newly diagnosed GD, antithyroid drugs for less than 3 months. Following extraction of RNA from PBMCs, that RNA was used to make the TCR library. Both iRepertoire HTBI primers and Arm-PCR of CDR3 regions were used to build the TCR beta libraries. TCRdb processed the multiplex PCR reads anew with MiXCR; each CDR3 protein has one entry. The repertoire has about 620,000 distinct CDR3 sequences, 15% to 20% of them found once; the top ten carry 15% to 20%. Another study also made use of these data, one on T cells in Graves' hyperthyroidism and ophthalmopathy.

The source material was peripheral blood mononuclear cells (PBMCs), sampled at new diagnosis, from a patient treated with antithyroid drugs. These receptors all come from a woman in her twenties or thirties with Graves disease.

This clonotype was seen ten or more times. In DNA, the CDR3 is TGTGCCAGCAGCAGGGGGCTAGAAAATTCACCCCTCCACTTT. Translation gives CASSRGLENSPLHF. The V call is TRBV12-3 or TRBV12-4, the J call TRBJ1-6; 8 nucleotides align to TRBD1. The V and J ends lost 6 bases and 7 bases, in that order; junction bases with no gene match: 5. The CDR3 length is 14 residues.

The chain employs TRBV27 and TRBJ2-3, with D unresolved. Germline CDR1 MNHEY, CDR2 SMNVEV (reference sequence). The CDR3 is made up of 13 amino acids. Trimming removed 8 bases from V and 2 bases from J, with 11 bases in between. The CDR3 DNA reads TGTGCCAGCGGCAGCAGATACACAGATACGCAGTATTTT. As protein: CASGSRYTDTQYF.

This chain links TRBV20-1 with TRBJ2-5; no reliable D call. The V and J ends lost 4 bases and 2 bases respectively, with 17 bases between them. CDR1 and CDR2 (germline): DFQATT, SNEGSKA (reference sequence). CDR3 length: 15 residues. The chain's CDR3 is CSANRPGLTQETQYF. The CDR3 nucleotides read TGCAGTGCTAATCGACCCGGTTTAACACAAGAGACCCAGTACTTC.

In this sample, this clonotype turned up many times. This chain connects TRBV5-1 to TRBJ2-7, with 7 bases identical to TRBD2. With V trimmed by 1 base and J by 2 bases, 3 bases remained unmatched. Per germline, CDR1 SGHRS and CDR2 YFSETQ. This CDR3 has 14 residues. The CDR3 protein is CASSLRGEPYEQYF. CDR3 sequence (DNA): TGCGCCAGCAGCTTGCGGGGGGAACCCTACGAGCAGTACTTC.

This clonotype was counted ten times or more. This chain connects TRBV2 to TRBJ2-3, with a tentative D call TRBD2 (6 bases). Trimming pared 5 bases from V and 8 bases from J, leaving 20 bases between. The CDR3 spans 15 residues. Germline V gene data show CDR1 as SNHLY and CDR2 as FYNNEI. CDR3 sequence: CASSLLEMGGSTQYF. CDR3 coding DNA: TGTGCCAGCAGTCTACTAGAAATGGGGGGTAGTACGCAGTATTTT.

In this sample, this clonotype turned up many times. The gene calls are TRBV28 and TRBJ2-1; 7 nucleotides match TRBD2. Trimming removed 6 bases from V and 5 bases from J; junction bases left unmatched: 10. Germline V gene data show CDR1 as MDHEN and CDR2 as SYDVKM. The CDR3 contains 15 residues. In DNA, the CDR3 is TGTGCCAGCAGGAGCGGGACTCTCTACAACAATGAGCAGTTCTTC. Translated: CASRSGTLYNNEQFF.

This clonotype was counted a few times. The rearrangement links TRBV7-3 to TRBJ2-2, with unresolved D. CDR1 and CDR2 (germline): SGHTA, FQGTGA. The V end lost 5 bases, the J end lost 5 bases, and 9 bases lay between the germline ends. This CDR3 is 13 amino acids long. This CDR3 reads CASSRQPTGELFF. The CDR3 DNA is TGTGCCAGCAGCCGCCAGCCAACCGGGGAGCTGTTTTTT.

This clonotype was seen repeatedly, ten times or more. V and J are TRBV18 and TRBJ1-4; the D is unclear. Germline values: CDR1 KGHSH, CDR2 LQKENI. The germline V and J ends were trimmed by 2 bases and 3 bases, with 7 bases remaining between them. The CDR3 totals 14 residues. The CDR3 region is CASSPIGPNEKLFF. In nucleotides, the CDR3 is TGTGCCAGCTCACCAATCGGACCTAATGAAAAACTGTTTTTT.

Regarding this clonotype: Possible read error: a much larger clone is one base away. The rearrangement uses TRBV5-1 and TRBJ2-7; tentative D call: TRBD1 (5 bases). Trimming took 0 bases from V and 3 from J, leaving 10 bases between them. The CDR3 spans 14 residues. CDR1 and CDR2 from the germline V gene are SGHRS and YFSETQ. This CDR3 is CASSLADSIYEQYF. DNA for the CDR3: TGCGCCAGCAGCTTGGCCGACAGCATCTACGAGCAGTACTTC. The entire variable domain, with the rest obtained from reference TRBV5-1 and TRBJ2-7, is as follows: KAGVTQTPRYLIKTRGQQVTLSCSPISGHRSVSWYQQTPGQGLQFLFEYFSETQRNKGNFPGRFSGRQFSNSRSEMNVSTLELGDSALYLCASSLADSIYEQYFGPGTRLTVT.

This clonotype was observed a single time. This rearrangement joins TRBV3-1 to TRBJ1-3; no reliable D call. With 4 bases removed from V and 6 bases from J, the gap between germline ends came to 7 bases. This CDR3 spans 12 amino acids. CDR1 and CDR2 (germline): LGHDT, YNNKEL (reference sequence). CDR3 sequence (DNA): TGTGCCAGCAGCCCTAACTTAAACACCATATATTTT. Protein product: CASSPNLNTIYF.

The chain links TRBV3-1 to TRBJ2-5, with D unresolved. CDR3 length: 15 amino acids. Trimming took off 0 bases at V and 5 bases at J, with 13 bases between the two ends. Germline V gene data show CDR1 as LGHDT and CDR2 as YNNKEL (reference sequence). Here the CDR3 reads CASSQDLITWETQYF. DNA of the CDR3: TGTGCCAGCAGCCAAGATCTAATAACTTGGGAGACCCAGTACTTC.

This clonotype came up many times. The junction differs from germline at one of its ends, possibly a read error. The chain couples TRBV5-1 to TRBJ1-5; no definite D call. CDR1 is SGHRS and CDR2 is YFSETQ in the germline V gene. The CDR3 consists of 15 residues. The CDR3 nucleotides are TGTGCCAGCAGTTTAGGTTTGGGGAGCAATCAGCCCCAGCATTTT. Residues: CASSLGLGSNQPQHF.

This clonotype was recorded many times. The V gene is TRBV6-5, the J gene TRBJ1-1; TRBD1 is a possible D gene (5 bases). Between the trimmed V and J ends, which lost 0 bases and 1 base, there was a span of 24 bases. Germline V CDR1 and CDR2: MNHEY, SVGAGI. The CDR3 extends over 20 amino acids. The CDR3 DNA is TGTGCCAGCAGTTACTCGGTTACATCTGGCCGGGCAGGGAGGAACACTGAAGCTTTCTTT. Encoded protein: CASSYSVTSGRAGRNTEAFF.

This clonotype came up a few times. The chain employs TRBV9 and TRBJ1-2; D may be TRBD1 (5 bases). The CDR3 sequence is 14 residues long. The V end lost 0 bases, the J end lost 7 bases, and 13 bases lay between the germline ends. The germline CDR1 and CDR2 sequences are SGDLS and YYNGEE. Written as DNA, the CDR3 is TGTGCCAGCAGCGTAGGCAGGGAGTTAGGTGGCTACACCTTC. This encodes CASSVGRELGGYTF.

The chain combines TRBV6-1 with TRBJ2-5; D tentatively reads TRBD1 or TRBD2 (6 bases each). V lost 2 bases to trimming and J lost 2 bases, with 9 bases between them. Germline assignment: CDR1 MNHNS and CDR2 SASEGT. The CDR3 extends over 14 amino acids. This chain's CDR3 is CASSERGVQETQYF. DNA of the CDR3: TGTGCCAGCAGTGAAAGGGGGGTACAAGAGACCCAGTACTTC.

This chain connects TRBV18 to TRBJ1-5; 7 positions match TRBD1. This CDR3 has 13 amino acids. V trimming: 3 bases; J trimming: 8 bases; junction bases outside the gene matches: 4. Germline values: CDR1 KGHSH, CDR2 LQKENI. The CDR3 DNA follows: TGTGCCAGCTCACCTACAGGGGCTGAGCCCCAGCATTTT. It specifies CASSPTGAEPQHF.

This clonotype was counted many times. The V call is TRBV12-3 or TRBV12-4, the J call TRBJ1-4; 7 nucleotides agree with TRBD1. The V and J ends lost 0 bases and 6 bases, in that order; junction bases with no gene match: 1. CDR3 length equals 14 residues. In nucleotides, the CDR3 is TGTGCCAGCAGTTTAGCAGGGGGCGATGAAAAACTGTTTTTT. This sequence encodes CASSLAGGDEKLFF.

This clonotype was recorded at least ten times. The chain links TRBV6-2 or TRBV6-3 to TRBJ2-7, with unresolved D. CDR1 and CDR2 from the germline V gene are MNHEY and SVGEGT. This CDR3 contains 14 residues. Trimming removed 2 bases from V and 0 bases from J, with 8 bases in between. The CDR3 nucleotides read TGTGCCAGCAGTTACCCGAGGAGCTCCTACGAGCAGTACTTC. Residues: CASSYPRSSYEQYF.

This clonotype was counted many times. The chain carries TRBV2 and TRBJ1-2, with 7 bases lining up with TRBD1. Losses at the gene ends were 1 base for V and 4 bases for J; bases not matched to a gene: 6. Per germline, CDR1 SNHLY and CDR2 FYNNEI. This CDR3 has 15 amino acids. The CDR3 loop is CASSEVLTGFYGYTF. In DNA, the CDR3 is TGTGCCAGCAGTGAAGTTCTGACAGGGTTCTATGGCTACACCTTC.

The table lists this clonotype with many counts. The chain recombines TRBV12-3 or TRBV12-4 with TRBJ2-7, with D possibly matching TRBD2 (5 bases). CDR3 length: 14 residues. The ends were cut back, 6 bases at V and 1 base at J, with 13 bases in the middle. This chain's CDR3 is CASSPTGGSYEQYF. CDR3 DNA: TGTGCCAGCAGCCCCACGGGCGGGTCCTACGAGCAGTACTTC.

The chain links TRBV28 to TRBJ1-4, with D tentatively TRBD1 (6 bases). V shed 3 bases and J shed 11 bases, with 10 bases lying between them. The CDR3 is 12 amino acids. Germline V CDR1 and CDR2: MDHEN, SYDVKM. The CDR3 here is CASSLGARKLFF. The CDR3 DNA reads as TGTGCCAGCAGTTTGGGGGCGAGGAAACTGTTTTTT.

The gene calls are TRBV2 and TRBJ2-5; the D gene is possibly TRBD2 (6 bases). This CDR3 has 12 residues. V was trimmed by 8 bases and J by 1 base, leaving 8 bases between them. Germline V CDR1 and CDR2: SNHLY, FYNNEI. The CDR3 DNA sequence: TGTGCCAGCCTAGCGTTCCAAGAGACCCAGTACTTC. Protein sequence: CASLAFQETQYF.

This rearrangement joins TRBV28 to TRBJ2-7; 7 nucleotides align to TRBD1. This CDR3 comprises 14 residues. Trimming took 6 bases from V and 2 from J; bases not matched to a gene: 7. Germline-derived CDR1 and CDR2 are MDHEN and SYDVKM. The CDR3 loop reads CASRPGGTAYEQYF. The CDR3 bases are TGTGCCAGCAGGCCAGGGGGAACCGCCTACGAGCAGTACTTC.

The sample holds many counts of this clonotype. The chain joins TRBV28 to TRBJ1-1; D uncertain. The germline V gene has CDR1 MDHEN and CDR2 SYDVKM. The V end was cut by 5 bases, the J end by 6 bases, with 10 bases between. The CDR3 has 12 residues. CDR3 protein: CASSVDVSEAFF. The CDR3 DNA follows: TGTGCCAGCAGTGTGGACGTCTCTGAAGCTTTCTTT.

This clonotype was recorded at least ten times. CDR3 residues: CASSLRGSPSYEQYF. The CDR3 DNA reads TGTGCCAGCAGCCTCAGGGGGTCCCCCTCCTACGAGCAGTACTTC. The J gene is TRBJ2-7, the V gene TRBV27, with TRBD1 identical over 7 bases. Germline CDR1 is MNHEY and CDR2 is SMNVEV (reference sequence). V gave up 6 bases and J gave up 0 bases; unmatched junction bases: 8. The length of the CDR3 is 15 residues.